This TCR beta chain is drawn from a study of Ad26.COV2.S vaccination and SARS-CoV-2 variants. In germline, CDR1 is KGHSH, CDR2 LQKENI. The CDR3 runs 13 residues. Trimming cost V 3 bases and J 1 base, with 4 bases left between them. TCRdb keeps only in-frame clones here, not all; method: immunoSEQ multiplex PCR. Of about 350,000 clones listed, about nine tenths are singletons. With regard to this clone: Other DNA sequences in this specimen translate into the identical CDR3.

Treatment denoted: around 19 received Ad26.COV2.S at low or high dose, single or two shots; about 5 received placebo; per-sample allocation not given. Samples were taken on day 63 after the first vaccine or placebo injection. Sequencing was performed on peripheral blood, taken in a trial of Ad26.COV2.S vaccine versus placebo. This chain uses TRBV18 with TRBJ2-1, with D unresolved. The TCR originated in a person aged 18 to 65 who received the Ad26.COV2.S COVID-19 vaccine or a placebo. CDR3 in DNA: TGTGCCAGCTCACCCCCTTCCTACAATGAGCAGTTCTTC. Amino acids: CASSPPSYNEQFF.